Each of the 9 T cell receptor beta chains below was sequenced from the same sample in a study of molecular identifiers for immune sequencing clone quantification. MiXCR, run by TCRdb on the PCR reads, gives a single entry per CDR3 protein. In the table there are around 480,000 distinct CDR3 sequences, roughly a fifth of which are singletons. The sample consisted of naive CD8+ T cells from blood, with Jurkat cell RNA spiked in. Subset here: FACS-sorted CD8+CD4-CCR7+CD45RA+ naive T cells. These receptors were collected from a human donor in good health. Some libraries in this study had Jurkat cell RNA spiked in.

This clonotype was counted ten times or more. The chain carries TRBV5-5 and TRBJ2-7; no definite D call. Trimming took off 2 bases at V and 3 bases at J, with 9 bases between the two ends. The CDR3 extends over 13 amino acids. CDR1 and CDR2 (germline): SGHKS, YYEKEE (reference sequence). The CDR3 spells CASSLVPGYEQYF. CDR3 DNA: TGTGCCAGCAGCTTAGTACCTGGCTACGAGCAGTACTTC.

The rearrangement uses TRBV6-2 or TRBV6-3 and TRBJ2-2, with D tentatively TRBD2 (5 bases). This CDR3 is 15 amino acids long. CDR1 and CDR2 (germline): MNHEY, SVGEGT. Trimming shortened V by 4 bases and J by 5 bases, and 14 bases separated the two germline ends. CDR3 DNA: TGTGCCAGCAGTTCGGTCACTAGTTGGACCGGGGAGCTGTTTTTT. The encoded protein is CASSSVTSWTGELFF.

The genes are TRBV11-1 and TRBJ1-2; tentatively, D is TRBD1 (6 bases). Germline CDR1 reads SGHAT; CDR2 reads FQDESV (reference sequence). V was cut by 1 base and J by 3 bases, with 15 bases left in between. The CDR3 runs 16 residues. CDR3 sequence reads: CASSLVPDRRDYGYTF. CDR3 sequence (DNA): TGTGCCAGCAGCTTAGTCCCCGACAGGAGAGACTATGGCTACACCTTC.

The J gene is TRBJ1-4, the V gene TRBV2; TRBD1 is a possible D gene (5 bases). This CDR3 has 14 residues. Germline CDR1 SNHLY, CDR2 FYNNEI. V lost 8 bases and J lost 3, with 13 bases in between. CDR3 in DNA: TGTGCCAGCTCCGGACGGGGGTCTAATGAAAAACTGTTTTTT. It codes for CASSGRGSNEKLFF. The variable domain in full, completed from reference TRBV2 and TRBJ1-4, reads EPEVTQTPSHQVTQMGQEVILRCVPISNHLYFYWYRQILGQKVEFLVSFYNNEISEKSEIFDDQFSVERPDGSNFTLKIRSTKLEDSAMYFCASSGRGSNEKLFFGSGTQLSVL.

To note about this clonotype: One base away lies a much larger clone, so this may be a sequencing read error. J is TRBJ2-3 and V is TRBV7-2; D unresolved. TRBJ1-5 matches the DNA end more closely, so the J call is doubtful. Germline values: CDR1 SGHTA, CDR2 FQGNSA. The CDR3 length is 16 residues. The CDR3 nucleotides are TGTGCCAGCAGCTTAGGGGAACGGTTTAGCACAGATACGCAGCATTTT. Its translation: CASSLGERFSTDTQHF.

This clonotype has at least ten counts. This sequence joins TRBV19 and TRBJ2-2; D not certain. Trimming took off 5 bases at V and 1 base at J, with 20 bases between the two ends. The length of the CDR3 is 18 residues. The germline gives CDR1 LNHDA, CDR2 SQIVND (reference sequence). CDR3 bases: TGTGCCAGTAGTTTTGGTTTATGGCTCCACAGGAACACCGGGGAGCTGTTTTTT. It translates to CASSFGLWLHRNTGELFF.

This clonotype was detected many times. The chain is built from TRBV7-2 and TRBJ2-3; either TRBD1 or TRBD2 may supply D (6 bases each). With 3 bases removed from V and 4 bases from J, the gap between germline ends came to 8 bases. CDR1 SGHTA and CDR2 FQGNSA come from the germline V gene. The CDR3 totals 13 residues. The CDR3 reads CASSFGGPDTQYF. The CDR3 DNA sequence: TGTGCCAGCAGCTTCGGGGGCCCAGATACGCAGTATTTT.

This clonotype was counted only a few times. DNA of the CDR3: TGTGCCAGCAGTCCAACCCGCGTACAGGGGGTTGGATCCTACGAGCAGTACTTC. Protein product: CASSPTRVQGVGSYEQYF. V is TRBV27 and J is TRBJ2-7, with TRBD1 identical over 8 bases. The V and J ends lost 5 bases and 1 base, in that order; junction bases with no gene match: 16. CDR1 MNHEY and CDR2 SMNVEV come from the germline V gene (reference sequence). There are 18 residues in the CDR3.

The CDR3 nucleotides read TGTGCCAGCAGGACAGGGAGTGGGGCCAACGTCCTGACTTTC. Translating gives CASRTGSGANVLTF. The chain combines TRBV6-5 with TRBJ2-6; TRBD1 matches 7 bases. Germline CDR1 reads MNHEY; CDR2 reads SVGAGI. Unmatched junction bases numbered 2, after V lost 6 bases and J lost 3 bases. The CDR3 covers 14 residues.